These 8 T cell receptor beta chains share one sample of origin, sequenced in a study of Ad26.COV2.S vaccination and SARS-CoV-2 variants (dated by TCRdb to about 2021). The label giving this sample's treatment or condition can be read as: some 20 received Ad26.COV2.S at low or high dose, single or two shots; 5 received placebo; per-sample allocation not given. Repertoires of vaccine and placebo recipients were sequenced from samples collected on day 63 after the first injection. Preparation of the library involved the immunoSEQ multiplex PCR assay. Held by TCRdb, this immuneACCESS table contains in-frame sequences only and omits some clones. Under half of the omission traces to an unresolved V gene where checked; the cause of the rest is unknown. In this sample the table shows 300,000 to 400,000 clones, 80% to 90% of which occur a single time. The leading ten clones occupy 9.5% to 12% of the sample.

Sequencing used peripheral blood, obtained in a trial of Ad26.COV2.S vaccine versus placebo. The receptors shown here come from a person aged 18-65 years who received the Ad26.COV2.S COVID-19 vaccine or a placebo.

This chain links TRBV4-2 with TRBJ1-3, with TRBD1 identical over 8 bases. This CDR3 is built from 19 residues. The ends lost 0 bases at V and 0 bases at J; junction bases unmatched: 10. CDR1 is LGHNA and CDR2 is YNFKEQ in the germline V gene. The CDR3 coding sequence is TGTGCCAGCAGCCAAGATCAACAGGGGGATTTGGACTCTGGAAACACCATATATTTT. Protein: CASSQDQQGDLDSGNTIYF.

This chain's CDR3 is CASTSRTGRNQPQHF. The CDR3 DNA sequence: TGTGCCAGCACTTCAAGGACAGGGCGAAATCAGCCCCAGCATTTT. The V gene is TRBV28, the J gene TRBJ1-5; 8 bases fit TRBD1. CDR1 and CDR2 (germline): MDHEN, SYDVKM. After removal of 7 bases from V and 4 bases from J, the junction contained 9 bases not matched to a gene. The length of the CDR3 is 15 residues.

The rearrangement links TRBV2 to TRBJ1-3, with D uncertain. With 2 bases removed from V and 0 bases from J, the gap between germline ends came to 8 bases. This CDR3 has 15 residues. Per the germline V gene, CDR1 is SNHLY and CDR2 is FYNNEI. Written as DNA, the CDR3 is TGTGCCAGCAGTGAAAGGCAAGTCTCTGGAAACACCATATATTTT. This codes for CASSERQVSGNTIYF.

This clone was found once. The CDR3 DNA follows: TGTGCCATCAGTGAGTCGGACTTGAACGAGCAGTTCTTC. It encodes CAISESDLNEQFF. The V call is TRBV10-3, the J call TRBJ2-1, with D possibly matching TRBD2 (5 bases). The CDR3 extends over 13 amino acids. The germline V and J ends were trimmed by 0 bases and 10 bases, with 10 bases remaining between them. Germline CDR1 and CDR2: ENHRY and SYGVKD.

The chain links TRBV4-3 to TRBJ2-1; possibly TRBD2 for D (6 bases). Germline loops: CDR1 LGHNA, CDR2 YSLEER. V was shortened by 4 bases and J by 8 bases, with 21 bases between the two germline ends. The CDR3 has 16 amino acids. The DNA for the CDR3 is TGCGCCAGCAGCCCCGTGGCCGCGGGAAATAACTATGAGCAGTTCTTC. Its protein is CASSPVAAGNNYEQFF.

CDR3 nucleotides: TGTGCCAGCAGAGGCTCAGGGGGCGGTTATGGCTACACCTTC. It yields the protein CASRGSGGGYGYTF. The chain combines TRBV27 with TRBJ1-2; 8 bases are shared with TRBD1. CDR1 is MNHEY, CDR2 SMNVEV, per germline (reference sequence). The CDR3 runs to 14 residues. The V gene end was trimmed by 6 bases and the J gene end by 5 bases; junction bases not matched to a gene: 8.

The chain uses TRBV18 and TRBJ2-3, with D perhaps TRBD2 (6 bases). Trimming cost V 2 bases and J 0 bases, with 9 bases left between them. Germline V CDR1 and CDR2: KGHSH, LQKENI. There are 15 residues in the CDR3. The CDR3 DNA reads as TGTGCCAGCTCACCAGCGGGGACTAGCACAGATACGCAGTATTTT. Translation gives CASSPAGTSTDTQYF.

V and J are TRBV6-5 and TRBJ2-2, with D perhaps TRBD1 (6 bases). V lost 6 bases to trimming and J lost 6 bases, with 11 bases between them. The CDR3 runs 13 residues. CDR1 is MNHEY, CDR2 SVGAGI, per germline. This CDR3 is CASSQGTAGELFF. The CDR3 DNA sequence: TGTGCCAGCAGCCAGGGGACGGCCGGGGAGCTGTTTTTT.